This T cell receptor (beta chain) was obtained from a study of vaccination and CD4 T cells after COVID-19. Study-level background: Nasal swab PCR identified SARS-CoV-2 in the convalescent patients, of whom about ten were mild and one severe.

CD4+ T cells that had been cultured provided DNA sequenced with the Oncomine TCR Beta short-read assay. Scientists extracted genomic DNA from CD4+ T cells grown in culture. TCRdb redid the calling of the PCR reads with MiXCR, one entry per CDR3 protein. This table holds some 20,000 distinct CDR3 sequences, under 30% found once. With regard to this clonotype: The antigen is not known.

From germline, CDR1 is SGHTA and CDR2 FQGNSA. The CDR3 is 17 residues long. With 5 bases removed from V and 4 bases from J, the gap between germline ends came to 21 bases. Noted treatment: roughly 10-day PBMC culture with coronavirus spike peptide pools or control peptides (ViraFEST assay). The rearrangement links TRBV7-2 to TRBJ1-3; TRBD1 is a possible D gene (6 bases). The sequence was obtained from a human donor with COVID-19. Sequencing was performed on cultured CD4+ T cells from blood. CDR3: CASSPRRGAPSGNTIYF. CDR3 in DNA: TGTGCCAGCAGCCCTCGGCGGGGGGCACCTTCCGGAAACACCATATATTTT.